Listed here are 19 T cell receptor beta chains from one sample, sequenced in a study of identical twins. One entry per CDR3 protein, called by TCRdb with MiXCR from the 5' RACE reads. Here the sample spans approximately 94,000 distinct CDR3 sequences, 5.9% being singletons. Sequencing was performed on memory T cells sorted from blood. These receptors were obtained from a woman between 50 and 59 years old in good health.

This clonotype is judged medium-sized. The chain couples TRBV12-3 or TRBV12-4 to TRBJ1-1, with D perhaps TRBD1 (5 bases). CDR3 length equals 11 residues. V was clipped by 6 bases and J by 10 bases, with 12 bases between them. In DNA, the CDR3 is TGTGCCAGCAGCGCGGTGGGGGGAGCTTTCTTT. It codes for CASSAVGGAFF.

About this clonotype: One base away lies a much larger clone, so this may be a sequencing read error. The gene calls are TRBV10-3 and TRBJ2-1; D is possibly TRBD1 or TRBD2 (6 bases each). This CDR3 comprises 14 residues. The germline gives CDR1 ENHRY, CDR2 SYGVKD. The V end lost 6 bases, the J end lost 6 bases, and 15 bases lay between the germline ends. The CDR3 loop reads CAIRSGQGSNEQFF. The CDR3 nucleotides read TGTGCCATCAGGAGCGGGCAGGGGAGCAATGAGCAGTTCTTC.

This clonotype was observed a few times. The genes are TRBV20-1 and TRBJ2-3, with 11 bases identical to TRBD2. J was trimmed by 3 bases and V by 5 bases; bases with no gene match: 16. The CDR3 is made up of 18 amino acids. Germline-derived CDR1 and CDR2 are DFQATT and SNEGSKA (reference sequence). The CDR3 region has the DNA TGCAGTGCTCGTACTCCACCGTTAGCGGGAGGGCCGACAGATACGCAGTATTTT. It translates to CSARTPPLAGGPTDTQYF.

This clonotype has at least ten counts. The rearrangement uses TRBV18 and TRBJ1-1; D perhaps matches TRBD1 (5 bases). Germline CDR1 is KGHSH and CDR2 is LQKENI. V lost 3 bases, J lost 11 bases, and 16 bases lay in between. The CDR3 has 13 amino acids. CDR3 protein: CASSPRDSLGAFF. The DNA for the CDR3 is TGTGCCAGCTCACCGCGAGACAGCCTAGGGGCTTTCTTT.

This clonotype was found many times. The rearrangement joins TRBV19 to TRBJ1-4; D is possibly TRBD1 (5 bases). V was pared by 5 bases and J by 8 bases, with 21 bases between. Per germline, CDR1 LNHDA and CDR2 SQIVND (reference sequence). The CDR3 consists of 16 residues. The chain's CDR3 is CASSRPVGTAGEKLFF. CDR3 DNA sequence: TGTGCCAGTAGTCGCCCAGTGGGGACCGCGGGGGAAAAACTGTTTTTT.

This clonotype was observed many times. V gene TRBV2 combines with J gene TRBJ1-5; D is undetermined. The CDR3 loop spans 13 amino acids. V was pared by 8 bases and J by 4 bases, with 12 bases between. The germline V gene encodes CDR1 SNHLY and CDR2 FYNNEI. The CDR3 DNA is TGTGCCAGCCGAGAGAGTGAGAATCAGCCCCAGCATTTT. Its translation: CASRESENQPQHF. The variable domain in full, with the rest retrieved from reference TRBV2 and TRBJ1-5, is EPEVTQTPSHQVTQMGQEVILRCVPISNHLYFYWYRQILGQKVEFLVSFYNNEISEKSEIFDDQFSVERPDGSNFTLKIRSTKLEDSAMYFCASRESENQPQHFGDGTRLSIL.

This chain uses TRBV5-1 with TRBJ2-3; no clear D gene. Germline-derived CDR1 and CDR2 are SGHRS and YFSETQ. This CDR3 is 14 amino acids long. V was trimmed by 1 base and J by 1 base, leaving 7 bases between them. The CDR3 DNA reads as TGCGCCAGCAGCTTGAGGTCGGGCACAGATACGCAGTATTTT. It translates to CASSLRSGTDTQYF.

The table lists this clonotype with a few counts. The chain joins TRBV20-1 to TRBJ2-3; the D gene could be TRBD1 or TRBD2 (5 bases each). Trimming took 0 bases from V and 4 from J, leaving 14 bases between them. Germline CDR1 and CDR2: DFQATT and SNEGSKA (reference sequence). There are 15 residues in the CDR3. The CDR3 spells CSARDRTPGPDTQYF. Here the CDR3 DNA reads TGCAGTGCTAGAGATCGGACCCCGGGGCCAGATACGCAGTATTTT.

This clonotype appeared many times. The V gene is TRBV20-1, the J gene TRBJ2-1; weak D call: TRBD2 (6 bases). The CDR3 is 13 residues long. The V end lost 6 bases, the J end lost 5 bases, and 14 bases lay between the germline ends. From germline, CDR1 is DFQATT and CDR2 SNEGSKA (reference sequence). The CDR3 reads CSAALAYDNEQFF. CDR3 coding DNA: TGCAGTGCCGCCCTAGCGTACGACAATGAGCAGTTCTTC.

This clonotype turned up a few times. The chain combines TRBV25-1 with TRBJ2-7; TRBD1 aligns across 8 bases. Germline values: CDR1 MGHDK, CDR2 SYGVNS. V lost 3 bases to trimming and J lost 12 bases; unmatched junction nucleotides: 10. The CDR3 has 13 amino acids. CDR3 amino acids: CASSDPWGQALYV. DNA for the CDR3: TGTGCCAGCAGTGACCCCTGGGGACAGGCCCTGTACGTC.

This clonotype was picked up a small number of times. The junction differs from germline at one of its ends, possibly a read error. The chain is built from TRBV7-7 and TRBJ2-2, with a tentative D call TRBD2 (5 bases). The germline CDR1 and CDR2 sequences are SSHAT and FNYEAQ (reference sequence). The CDR3 consists of 13 residues. The CDR3 sequence is CASSRGNTGELFF. The CDR3, as DNA: TGTGCTAGCAGTCGGGGGAACACCGGGGAGCTGTTTTTT.

This clonotype was recorded a few times. V is TRBV6-1 and J is TRBJ2-7, with unresolved D. The CDR3 has 15 residues. Germline V gene lookup returns CDR1 MNHNS and CDR2 SASEGT. Trimming shortened V by 2 bases and J by 0 bases, and 11 bases separated the two germline ends. CDR3: CASSESGPPSYEQYF. Written as DNA, the CDR3 is TGTGCCAGCAGTGAATCAGGACCACCCTCCTACGAGCAGTACTTC.

The rearrangement joins TRBV7-3 to TRBJ2-3, with 8 bases matching TRBD2. Germline values: CDR1 SGHTA, CDR2 FQGTGA. With 1 base clipped from V and 0 bases from J, the junction kept 12 bases outside the gene matches. CDR3 length equals 19 residues. CDR3 amino acids: CASSLRAGGIYPSTDTQYF. In DNA, the CDR3 is TGTGCCAGCAGCTTAAGGGCGGGAGGAATATACCCTAGCACAGATACGCAGTATTTT.

Points on this clonotype: This clone may be a read error of a much larger clone one base away. This rearrangement joins TRBV2 to TRBJ2-1; 13 positions agree with TRBD2. CDR3 length: 16 residues. Per the germline V gene, CDR1 is SNHLY and CDR2 is FYNNEI. CDR3 in DNA: TGTGCCAGCAGAGGGGGACTAGCGGGACCATACAATCAGCAGTTCTTC. Translation gives CASRGGLAGPYNQQFF.

This clonotype has a count of ten or more. V and J are TRBV27 and TRBJ1-5; D is ambiguous. Germline V gene sequence: CDR1 MNHEY, CDR2 SMNVEV (reference sequence). The CDR3 loop spans 14 amino acids. Trimming removed 6 bases from V and 0 bases from J, with 9 bases in between. CDR3 loop: CASSHGFSNQPQHF. CDR3 DNA sequence: TGTGCCAGCAGCCATGGATTTAGCAATCAGCCCCAGCATTTT.

Many counts were recorded for this clonotype. V and J are TRBV5-1 and TRBJ1-1; no clear D gene. The CDR3 length is 13 residues. The ends were cut back, 4 bases at V and 4 bases at J, with 11 bases in the middle. CDR1 is SGHRS, CDR2 YFSETQ, per germline. The CDR3 reads CASSLHLATEAFF. Here the CDR3 DNA reads TGCGCCAGCAGCCTTCATTTAGCCACTGAAGCTTTCTTT.

This clonotype was seen ten or more times. The chain combines TRBV27 with TRBJ2-1; D is unclear. Germline CDR1 and CDR2: MNHEY and SMNVEV (reference sequence). V was trimmed by 2 bases and J by 2 bases, leaving 4 bases between them. The length of the CDR3 is 13 residues. CDR3 region: CASSLPPYNEQFF. CDR3 nucleotides: TGTGCCAGCAGTTTACCCCCCTACAATGAGCAGTTCTTC.

This clonotype has at least ten counts. The chain joins TRBV20-1 to TRBJ2-7; TRBD2 matches 8 bases. The trim removed 3 bases at V and 0 bases at J, leaving 10 bases unmatched. Germline V lookup: CDR1 DFQATT, CDR2 SNEGSKA (reference sequence). The CDR3 sequence is 16 residues long. The CDR3 sequence is CSAREPSGSSSYEQYF. CDR3 sequence (DNA): TGCAGTGCTAGGGAACCCAGCGGGAGCTCCTCCTACGAGCAGTACTTC.

This clonotype was recorded at least ten times. This chain uses TRBV29-1 with TRBJ2-1; D unclear. This CDR3 contains 13 residues. CDR1 and CDR2 (germline): SQVTM, ANQGSEA. Trimming removed 5 bases at V and 10 bases at J, with 18 bases between. The CDR3 reads CSVLDPSMDEQFF. The DNA of the CDR3 is TGCAGCGTTCTAGACCCCTCTATGGACGAGCAGTTCTTC.